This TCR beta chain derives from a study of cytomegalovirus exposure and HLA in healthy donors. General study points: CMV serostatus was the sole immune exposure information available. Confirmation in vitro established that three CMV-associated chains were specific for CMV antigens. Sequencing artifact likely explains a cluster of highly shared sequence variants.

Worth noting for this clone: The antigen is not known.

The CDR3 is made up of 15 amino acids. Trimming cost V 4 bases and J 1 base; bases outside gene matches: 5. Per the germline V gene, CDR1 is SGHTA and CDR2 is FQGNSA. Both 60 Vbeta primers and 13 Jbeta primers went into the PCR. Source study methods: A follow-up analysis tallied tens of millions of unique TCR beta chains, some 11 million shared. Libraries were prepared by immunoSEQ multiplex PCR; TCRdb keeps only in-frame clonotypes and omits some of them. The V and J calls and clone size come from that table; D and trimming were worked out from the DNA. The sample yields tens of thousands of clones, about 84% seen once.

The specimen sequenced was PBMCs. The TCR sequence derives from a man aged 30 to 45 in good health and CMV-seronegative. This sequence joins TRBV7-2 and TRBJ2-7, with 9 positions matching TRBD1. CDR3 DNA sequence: TGTGCCAGCAGCTCAACCGGGACAGGGTCCTACGAGCAGTACTTC. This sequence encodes CASSSTGTGSYEQYF.